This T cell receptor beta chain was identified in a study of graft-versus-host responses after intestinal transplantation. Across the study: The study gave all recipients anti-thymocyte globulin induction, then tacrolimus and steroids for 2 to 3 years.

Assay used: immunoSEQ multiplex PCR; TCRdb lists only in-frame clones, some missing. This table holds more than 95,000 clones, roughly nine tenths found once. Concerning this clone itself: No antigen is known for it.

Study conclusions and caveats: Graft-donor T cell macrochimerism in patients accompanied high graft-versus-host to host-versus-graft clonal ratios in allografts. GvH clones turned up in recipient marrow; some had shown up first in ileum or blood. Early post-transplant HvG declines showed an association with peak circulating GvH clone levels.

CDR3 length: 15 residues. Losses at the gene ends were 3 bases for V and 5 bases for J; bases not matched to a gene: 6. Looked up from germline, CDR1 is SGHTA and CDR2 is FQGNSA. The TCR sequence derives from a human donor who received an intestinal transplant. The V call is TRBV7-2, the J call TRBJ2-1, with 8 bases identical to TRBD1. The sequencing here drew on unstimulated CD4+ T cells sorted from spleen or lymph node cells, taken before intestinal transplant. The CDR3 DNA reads TGTGCCAGCAGCTTTCAGGGGGCGGCACACAATGAGCAGTTCTTC. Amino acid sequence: CASSFQGAAHNEQFF.